A selection of T cell receptor beta chains follows, all from one sample in a study of OX40 agonist ivuxolimab in advanced cancers. Repertoires were generated with immunoSEQ multiplex PCR, while TCRdb's copy carries only in-frame clones and drops some. Among 100,000 to 150,000 clones listed, about nine tenths were seen once. The source material was CD4+ or CD8+ T cells sorted from blood, sampled in a trial of the OX40 agonist ivuxolimab. Source of these receptors: an adult with an advanced solid tumor such as melanoma, head and neck, liver or kidney cancer. The CDR3 runs from the conserved cysteine through the conserved F or W. The D gene is left open where the match is weak. Size tells how often a clone was seen (once, few, many) or the class of an expanded clone, and some rows leave it out.

NA	TRBJ1-5	NA	TRBV6-5	TGTGCCAGCAGTCGAGGGAACAATCAGCCCCAGCATTTT	CASSRGNNQPQHF
TRBD1	TRBJ2-7	NA	TRBV7-2	TGTGCCAGCAGCAGGGGGCCGGGACAGGGGGCTGACGAGCAGTACTTC	CASSRGPGQGADEQYF
NA	TRBJ2-2	NA	TRBV7-3	TGTGCCAGCAGCCCATCTATCTCGAACACCGGGGAGCTGTTTTTT	CASSPSISNTGELFF
NA	TRBJ1-2	NA	TRBV4-3	TGCGCCAGCAGCCAAGAAACGTGGGACTATGGCTACACCTTC	CASSQETWDYGYTF
TRBD1	TRBJ1-5	NA	TRBV5-4	TGTGCCAGCAGCACAGGGGACCCCAATCAGCCCCAGCATTTT	CASSTGDPNQPQHF
NA	TRBJ2-7	NA	TRBV6-5	TGTGCCAGCAGCCCTGACAGTTGGTCCACATACGAGCAGTACTTC	CASSPDSWSTYEQYF
TRBD1	TRBJ2-7	NA	TRBV5-1	TGCGCCAGCAGCTCATCCGGGACAGGCCCCTTTATCGTCCCCGAGCAGTACTTC	CASSSSGTGPFIVPEQYF
TRBD1	TRBJ2-7	NA	TRBV6-1	TGTGCCAGCACCAGGGACAGGGTGATCTCCTACGAGCAGTACTTC	CASTRDRVISYEQYF
TRBD1	TRBJ1-3	NA	TRBV28	TGTGCCAGCAGCCCCCAGGGGGCGCAAGGAAACACCATATATTTT	CASSPQGAQGNTIYF
TRBD2	TRBJ2-5	NA	TRBV19	TGTGCCAGTAGTCCCCGGCGGGCTAGCGGGAGTCGAGAGACCCAGTACTTC	CASSPRRASGSRETQYF
NA	TRBJ1-3	NA	TRBV28	TGTGCCAGCAGTACCCTGTTGGGGGGCTCTGGAAACACCATATATTTT	CASSTLLGGSGNTIYF
TRBD1	TRBJ1-1	NA	TRBV19	TGTGCCAGTAGTCAGGGGGCAGGGAACACTGAAGCTTTCTTT	CASSQGAGNTEAFF
NA	TRBJ2-1	once	TRBV6-6	TGTGCCAGCAGTAACCCTCGACAGCTGCAGTTCTTC	CASSNPRQLQFF
NA	TRBJ2-5	NA	TRBV13	TGTGCCAGCAGCCGCCAGGGGCGCCAAGAGACCCAGTACTTC	CASSRQGRQETQYF
TRBD2	TRBJ2-3	NA	TRBV10-1	TGCGCCAGCAGTGAAGCTAGCGGGAACACAGATACGCAGTATTTT	CASSEASGNTDTQYF
NA	TRBJ2-3	NA	TRBV6-5	TGTGCCAGCAGTGGCGAGGGGCACGGGCAGTATTTT	CASSGEGHGQYF
TRBD1	TRBJ1-2	NA	TRBV4-3	TGCGCCAGCAGCCAAGATGCGACAGGGAAGAACTATGGCTACACCTTC	CASSQDATGKNYGYTF
NA	TRBJ2-7	NA	TRBV7-9	TGTGCCAGCAGCTTTGGGTCGGGGACGTACGAGCAGTACTTC	CASSFGSGTYEQYF
NA	TRBJ2-2	NA	TRBV10-3	TGTGCCATCGGACGGGACACCGGGGAGCTGTTTTTT	CAIGRDTGELFF
NA	TRBJ2-7	NA	TRBV29-1	TGCAGCGTTCGGAGTTGGGTGTCCTACGAGCAGTACTTC	CSVRSWVSYEQYF
NA	TRBJ1-6	NA	TRBV4-1	TGCGCCAGCAGCCAAGAGAGTAGGGGACTGGGTTCACCCCTCCACTTT	CASSQESRGLGSPLHF
NA	TRBJ1-6	NA	TRBV6-5	TGTGCCAGCACGACACGCTCCTATAATTCACCCCTCCACTTT	CASTTRSYNSPLHF
NA	TRBJ1-3	once	TRBV4-3	TGCGCCAGCAGCCAAGGACTGTCCTCGAGCTCTGGAAACACCATATATTTT	CASSQGLSSSSGNTIYF
TRBD2	TRBJ2-7	NA	TRBV5-1	TGCGCCAGCAGCCCCGAGGGACTAGCGGGAGTGAAGTACTTC	CASSPEGLAGVKYF
NA	TRBJ1-4	NA	TRBV5-1	TGCGCCAGCAGCTTCGAGGCTGGGATTAATGAAAAACTGTTTTTT	CASSFEAGINEKLFF
NA	TRBJ2-1	NA	TRBV5-1	TGCGCCAGCAGGCCGGGGAGGTATGAGCAGTTCTTC	CASRPGRYEQFF
NA	TRBJ1-1	NA	TRBV15	TGTGCCACCAGCAGAGAAGGCGGGGAAGCTTTCTTT	CATSREGGEAFF
NA	TRBJ2-5	NA	TRBV5-4	TGTGCCAGCAGCCCCAGGGACGGAGAGACCCAGTACTTC	CASSPRDGETQYF
NA	TRBJ2-1	NA	TRBV19	TGTGCCAGTAGCGCCACGAGCTCCTACAATGAGCAGTTCTTC	CASSATSSYNEQFF
NA	TRBJ1-6	once	TRBV7-2	TGTGCCAGCAGCCGACACGCCCCTGTGAATTCACCCCTCCACTTT	CASSRHAPVNSPLHF
TRBD2	TRBJ2-5	NA	TRBV28	TGTGCCAGCAATCAGCGGGAGAGGCGGGAGACCCAGTACTTC	CASNQRERRETQYF
TRBD1	TRBJ1-5	once	TRBV4-3	TGCGCCAGCAGCCAGGACAGGTCGAATCAGCCCCAGCATTTT	CASSQDRSNQPQHF
NA	TRBJ1-5	once	TRBV6-6	TGTGCCAGCAGTTATGCTTTCCAGGGAACGGATCAGCCCCAGCATTTT	CASSYAFQGTDQPQHF
NA	TRBJ1-2	NA	TRBV18	TGTGCCAGCTCAAGGGACTTGTTGGCTTATGGCTACACCTTC	CASSRDLLAYGYTF
TRBD1	TRBJ2-5	NA	TRBV5-1	TGCGCCAGCAGACAAACCGGGACAGAAAATTTGGGGACCCAGTACTTC	CASRQTGTENLGTQYF
TRBD2	TRBJ2-1	few	TRBV5-6	TGTGCCAGCAGCCGGCTAGCGGGAGTGGCCAATGAGCAGTTCTTC	CASSRLAGVANEQFF
TRBD1	TRBJ1-5	NA	TRBV18	TGTGCCAGCTCACCATCCTCCGGGACAGGGCCGGGGCCCCAGCATTTT	CASSPSSGTGPGPQHF